This entry is about one T cell receptor (beta chain). Self-reported history from a screening survey and questionnaire set each donor's cohort. This specimen comes from a study of blood T cell repertoires in COVID-19. About the study: PBMCs, B-cell-depleted T cells, or T cells were the source of the cDNA or gDNA that made up the material.

The protocol was immunoSEQ multiplex PCR, while the TCRdb copy is restricted to in-frame clones and leaves out a portion. The data contain 180,000 or so clones, approximately 83% of them singletons. Sequenced input: PBMCs or T cells enriched from blood (not recorded which). The origin of this receptor is a woman in her sixties or seventies who had recovered from COVID-19.

In DNA, the CDR3 is TGTGCCAGCCTAGCGGGAGGGATAGGTGAGACCCAGTACTTC. Translated, it gives CASLAGGIGETQYF. The rearrangement links TRBV28 to TRBJ2-5; the match to TRBD2 covers 12 bases. CDR1 MDHEN and CDR2 SYDVKM come from the germline V gene. There are 14 residues in the CDR3. V shed 8 bases, J shed 5 bases, and the junction held 6 bases outside the gene matches.